What follows are 7 T cell receptor beta chains derived from one specimen sequenced in a study of human T cells and chemical hapten exposure. Described time point: patch test 1, 2 weeks after DPC sensitization. Treatment indicated: therapeutic diphenylcyclopropenone sensitization with weekly scalp DPC. TCRdb itself ran the RACE reads through MiXCR, one entry per CDR3 protein. Seen here are under 450,000 distinct CDR3 sequences, 4.8% observed once, and the top ten hold under 3%. The specimen was whole blood, collected in connection with sensitization to the hapten diphenylcyclopropenone (DPC). These receptors came from a woman in her 50s with alopecia areata. Some clones in this sample may be carry-over from other donors' samples.

The sample holds a few counts of this clonotype. This chain joins TRBV28 and TRBJ2-5; 8 nucleotides match TRBD1. J lost 3 bases, V lost 2 bases, and 5 bases had no gene match. CDR1 is MDHEN and CDR2 is SYDVKM in the germline V gene. The CDR3 consists of 15 residues. The CDR3 reads CASSLADRGKETQYF. The CDR3 DNA reads TGTGCCAGCAGTTTAGCTGACAGGGGCAAAGAGACCCAGTACTTC. Using reference TRBV28 and TRBJ2-5 for the parts outside the CDR3, the full variable domain is DVKVTQSSRYLVKRTGEKVFLECVQDMDHENMFWYRQDPGLGLRLIYFSYDVKMKEKGDIPEGYSVSREKKERFSLILESASTNQTSMYLCASSLADRGKETQYFGPGTRLLVL.

In its sample, this clonotype was seen many times. The chain employs TRBV12-3 or TRBV12-4 and TRBJ2-7; tentative D call: TRBD1 (6 bases). The CDR3 has 14 amino acids. Trimming pared 3 bases from V and 4 bases from J, leaving 13 bases between. CDR3 in DNA: TGTGCCAGCAGTTTTGGGGGCCTGGGATACGAGCAGTACTTC. This codes for CASSFGGLGYEQYF.

The CDR3 region is CASSFGLMHSGNTIYF. The CDR3, as DNA: TGTGCCAGCAGCTTTGGACTGATGCACTCTGGAAACACCATATATTTT. The chain links TRBV11-2 to TRBJ1-3, with D unresolved. The CDR3 is 16 amino acids. V dropped 3 bases and J dropped 0 bases, with 12 bases sitting between them. Germline assignment: CDR1 SGHAT and CDR2 FQNNGV. The full variable domain, completed using reference TRBV11-2 and TRBJ1-3, is EAGVAQSPRYKIIEKRQSVAFWCNPISGHATLYWYQQILGQGPKLLIQFQNNGVVDDSQLPKDRFSAERLKGVDSTLKIQPAKLEDSAVYLCASSFGLMHSGNTIYFGEGSWLTVV.

This clonotype was detected ten times or more. The gene calls are TRBV12-3 or TRBV12-4 and TRBJ1-1; D might be TRBD1 (5 bases). V gave up 7 bases and J gave up 4 bases, with 13 bases separating them. This CDR3 contains 13 residues. The CDR3 spells CASIGQPGTEAFF. In nucleotides, the CDR3 is TGTGCCAGCATTGGACAACCTGGCACTGAAGCTTTCTTT.

This clonotype was found many times. This chain links TRBV10-3 with TRBJ1-3; D is unresolved. CDR1 and CDR2 (germline): ENHRY, SYGVKD. V lost 3 bases to trimming and J lost 0 bases, with 9 bases between them. The CDR3 covers 15 residues. CDR3 in DNA: TGTGCCATCAGTGAAGCGGCTAGCTCTGGAAACACCATATATTTT. Protein product: CAISEAASSGNTIYF.

This clonotype was observed many times. The chain joins TRBV4-2 to TRBJ1-6; TRBD1 aligns across 9 bases. CDR1 LGHNA and CDR2 YNFKEQ come from the germline V gene. The ends lost 3 bases at V and 9 bases at J; junction bases unmatched: 6. There are 15 residues in the CDR3. CDR3 region: CASSQGQGDGSPLHF. The CDR3 DNA is TGTGCCAGCAGCCAGGGACAGGGCGATGGTTCACCCCTCCACTTT.

V gene TRBV12-3 or TRBV12-4 combines with J gene TRBJ1-2; no clear D gene. The CDR3 has 16 amino acids. Deletions cut 5 bases from V and 0 bases from J, with 16 bases between. The CDR3 DNA follows: TGTGCCAGCAGTCCAACCGGGTCCCGGCCTAACTATGGCTACACCTTC. This translates into CASSPTGSRPNYGYTF.